The 5 T cell receptor beta chains listed next were all sequenced from one sample in a study of cytomegalovirus exposure and HLA in healthy donors. The primer mix had 60 Vbeta and 13 Jbeta primers. The table came from immunoSEQ multiplex PCR; TCRdb's copy has only in-frame clones and leaves some out. In the table there are 100,000 to 150,000 clones, roughly 70% of which are singletons. The specimen sequenced was PBMCs. The receptors here all came from a man aged 35 to 55 in good health and CMV-seropositive.

The chain carries TRBV4-1 and TRBJ1-6; no reliable D call. The germline CDR1 and CDR2 sequences are MGHRA and YSYEKL. With 3 bases removed from V and 6 bases from J, the gap between germline ends came to 6 bases. The CDR3 extends over 13 amino acids. The chain's CDR3 is CASSQTTNSPLHF. CDR3 bases: TGCGCCAGCAGCCAGACTACTAATTCACCCCTCCACTTT.

This chain joins TRBV10-3 and TRBJ1-3, with 8 bases that match TRBD1. Germline CDR1 is ENHRY and CDR2 is SYGVKD. Germline trimming cut 7 bases from V and 2 bases from J; bases unmatched to any gene: 7. CDR3 length equals 15 residues. CDR3 in amino acids: CAIKDGQGTGNTIYF. The DNA of the CDR3 is TGTGCCATCAAAGACGGACAGGGAACTGGAAACACCATATATTTT.

This clone has more than one count but fewer than ten. This sequence joins TRBV19 and TRBJ1-1; maybe TRBD1 (6 bases). The V end lost 5 bases, the J end lost 10 bases, and 17 bases lay between the germline ends. Germline CDR1 reads LNHDA; CDR2 reads SQIVND (reference sequence). CDR3 length: 13 residues. The CDR3 spells CASSSERRGGAFF. CDR3 DNA sequence: TGTGCCAGTAGTTCCGAAAGAAGGGGGGGAGCTTTCTTT.

This rearrangement joins TRBV7-2 to TRBJ2-7; TRBD2 matches 11 bases. Per the germline V gene, CDR1 is SGHTA and CDR2 is FQGNSA. V gave up 5 bases and J gave up 3 bases; unmatched junction bases: 6. The CDR3 has 15 residues. CDR3 sequence reads: CASSISGRADYEQYF. Here the CDR3 DNA reads TGTGCCAGCAGCATTAGCGGGAGGGCCGACTACGAGCAGTACTTC.

In DNA, the CDR3 is TGTGCCAGCAGCCCACAGGGTCAAACAGATACGCAGTATTTT. Its translation: CASSPQGQTDTQYF. This chain connects TRBV5-4 to TRBJ2-3, with a possible D match to TRBD1 (6 bases). Looked up from germline, CDR1 is SGHNT and CDR2 is YYREEE (reference sequence). The V and J ends lost 4 bases and 3 bases respectively, with 12 bases between them. The CDR3 totals 14 residues.